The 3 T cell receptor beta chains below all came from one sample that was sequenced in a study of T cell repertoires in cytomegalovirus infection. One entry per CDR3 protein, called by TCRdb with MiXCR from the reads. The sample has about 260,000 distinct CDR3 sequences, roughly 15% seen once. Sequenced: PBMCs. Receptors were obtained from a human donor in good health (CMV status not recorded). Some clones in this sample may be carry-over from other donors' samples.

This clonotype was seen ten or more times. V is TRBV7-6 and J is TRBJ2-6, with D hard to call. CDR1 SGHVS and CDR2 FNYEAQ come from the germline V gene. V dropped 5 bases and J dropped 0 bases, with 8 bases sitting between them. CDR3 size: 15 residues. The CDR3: CASSQQFSGANVLTF. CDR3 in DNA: TGTGCCAGCAGCCAACAGTTCTCTGGGGCCAACGTCCTGACTTTC.

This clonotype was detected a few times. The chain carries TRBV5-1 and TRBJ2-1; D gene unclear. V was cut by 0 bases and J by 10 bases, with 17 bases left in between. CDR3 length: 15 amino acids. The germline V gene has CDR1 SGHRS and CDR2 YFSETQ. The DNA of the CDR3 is TGCGCCAGCAGCTTGGCCGGAGCTCCCCGCGAGGAGCAGTTCTTC. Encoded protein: CASSLAGAPREEQFF.

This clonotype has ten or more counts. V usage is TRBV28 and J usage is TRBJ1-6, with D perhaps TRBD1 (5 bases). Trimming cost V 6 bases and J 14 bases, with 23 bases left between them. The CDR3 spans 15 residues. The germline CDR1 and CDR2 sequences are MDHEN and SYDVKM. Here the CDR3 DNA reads TGTGCCAGCAGCCCATACGGGACTCCCGACTCGTCCCTCCACTTT. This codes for CASSPYGTPDSSLHF.